One sample yielded the 32 T cell receptor beta chains listed below, sequenced in a study of T cells in Graves' hyperthyroidism and ophthalmopathy (dated by TCRdb to between 2018 and 2021). The library came from multiplex PCR. Sequenced on an Illumina HiSeq 2000. The TCR beta CDR3 regions were amplified from the RNA transcripts. For the first round of RT-PCR on the TCR CDR3, the HTBI primer set was used together with the Qiagen OneStep RT-PCR kit. TCRdb redid the processing of the public reads, applying fastp at Q25 and MiXCR, and retained in-frame beta chains. Here each entry gathers all rows of one CDR3 protein and keeps the most common genes and DNA. The sample table records roughly 350,000 distinct CDR3 sequences; about 13% of these occur just once. The ten most abundant clones make up about a third of the sample. Sequenced sample: blood. Source of these receptors: a woman aged 40 to 50 with Graves' ophthalmopathy.

This clonotype has a count of ten or more. The V call is TRBV28, the J call TRBJ1-1, with a tentative D call TRBD1 (6 bases). Trimming took off 1 base at V and 6 bases at J, with 12 bases between the two ends. CDR1 is MDHEN and CDR2 is SYDVKM in the germline V gene. The CDR3 contains 14 residues. CDR3 region: CASSLYQGSAEAFF. CDR3 DNA sequence: TGTGCCAGCAGTTTATATCAGGGGAGCGCTGAAGCTTTCTTT.

This clonotype was seen ten or more times. The V gene is TRBV7-2, the J gene TRBJ2-3, with D unclear. Germline V gene data show CDR1 as SGHTA and CDR2 as FQGNSA. The CDR3 sequence is 12 residues long. V was cut by 8 bases and J by 4 bases, with 10 bases left in between. The CDR3 DNA is TGTGCCAGCGGAAGGCCGGCAGATACGCAGTATTTT. It yields the protein CASGRPADTQYF.

This chain connects TRBV24-1 to TRBJ2-2; D is ambiguous. V was pared by 5 bases and J by 0 bases, with 12 bases between. The CDR3 runs to 16 residues. The germline V gene encodes CDR1 KGHDR and CDR2 SFDVKD. CDR3 amino acids: CATSVSTAPNTGELFF. The CDR3 region has the DNA TGTGCCACCAGTGTCTCGACGGCCCCGAACACCGGGGAGCTGTTTTTT.

This chain joins TRBV19 and TRBJ1-5; D is perhaps TRBD1 (5 bases). The CDR3 totals 15 residues. The germline CDR1 and CDR2 sequences are LNHDA and SQIVND (reference sequence). V was cut by 3 bases and J by 4 bases, with 13 bases left in between. The CDR3 DNA reads TGTGCCAGTAGTATGAAGGGACGATTAAATCAGCCCCAGCATTTT. This gives the protein CASSMKGRLNQPQHF.

The chain is built from TRBV12-3 or TRBV12-4 and TRBJ1-6; D is undetermined. V was cut by 2 bases and J by 5 bases, with 10 bases left in between. The CDR3 length is 15 residues. The CDR3 region has the DNA TGTGCCAGCAGTTTACGGAACAGAAATAATTCACCCCTCCACTTT. This codes for CASSLRNRNNSPLHF.

This clonotype has at least ten counts. The chain is built from TRBV12-3 or TRBV12-4 and TRBJ2-7; TRBD1 agrees at 7 bases. With V trimmed by 6 bases and J by 4 bases, 3 bases remained unmatched. CDR3 length: 12 residues. The CDR3 coding sequence is TGTGCCAGCAGGTTGGGACAGTACGAGCAGTACTTC. Protein sequence: CASRLGQYEQYF.

The rearrangement joins TRBV5-4 to TRBJ2-7; D is unresolved. V lost 3 bases and J 6 bases, leaving 7 bases between the germline ends. CDR3 size: 11 residues. Germline loops: CDR1 SGHNT, CDR2 YYREEE (reference sequence). The DNA for the CDR3 is TGTGCCAGCAGCTACCCTCGCGAGCAGTACTTC. The encoded protein is CASSYPREQYF.

There are many counts of this clonotype. The chain uses TRBV6-5 and TRBJ2-1; TRBD1 might be the D (5 bases). V was clipped by 0 bases and J by 2 bases, with 11 bases between them. This CDR3 is 16 amino acids long. CDR1 is MNHEY, CDR2 SVGAGI, per germline. CDR3: CASSYSPGNPYNEQFF. For the CDR3, the DNA is TGTGCCAGCAGTTACTCCCCAGGGAACCCCTACAATGAGCAGTTCTTC.

Many counts were recorded for this clonotype. The chain joins TRBV6-1 to TRBJ1-4; D uncertain. Germline V gene sequence: CDR1 MNHNS, CDR2 SASEGT. Trimming cost V 3 bases and J 4 bases, with 9 bases left between them. The CDR3 loop spans 14 amino acids. In nucleotides, the CDR3 is TGTGCCAGCAGTGATGAAGCCTATAATGAAAAACTGTTTTTT. It specifies CASSDEAYNEKLFF.

In its sample, this clonotype was seen a few times. The V call is TRBV9, the J call TRBJ2-2, with D possibly being TRBD2 (5 bases). The CDR3 is 16 residues long. V lost 0 bases and J 7 bases, leaving 16 bases between the germline ends. Per the germline V gene, CDR1 is SGDLS and CDR2 is YYNGEE. CDR3 protein: CASSVEPKPRGGELFF. The CDR3 nucleotides read TGTGCCAGCAGCGTAGAACCCAAGCCCCGGGGCGGGGAGCTGTTTTTT.

This clonotype was found a few times. The V gene is TRBV24-1, the J gene TRBJ2-3; 10 bases are a match to TRBD2. The CDR3 is made up of 16 amino acids. Germline V gives CDR1 KGHDR, CDR2 SFDVKD. Trimming took 1 base from V and 4 from J; bases not matched to a gene: 4. CDR3 sequence: CATSDFSGGLSDTQYF. The CDR3 DNA follows: TGTGCCACCAGTGATTTTAGCGGGGGGCTTTCAGATACGCAGTATTTT.

This chain uses TRBV25-1 with TRBJ1-4, with D perhaps TRBD1 (5 bases). The V and J ends lost 8 bases and 2 bases respectively, with 15 bases between them. Germline V gene lookup returns CDR1 MGHDK and CDR2 SYGVNS. This CDR3 contains 15 residues. CDR3 coding DNA: TGTGCCAGCTCCAGGTTGGGGACGACTAATGAAAAACTGTTTTTT. Amino acids: CASSRLGTTNEKLFF.

This clonotype was counted ten times or more. V usage is TRBV13 and J usage is TRBJ2-5; 7 positions match TRBD2. Germline CDR1 PRHDT, CDR2 FYEKMQ (reference sequence). The CDR3 totals 13 residues. Trimming cost V 3 bases and J 7 bases; bases outside gene matches: 5. In DNA, the CDR3 is TGTGCCAGCAGCTTTAGACTAGCAGGGACCCAGTACTTC. Residues: CASSFRLAGTQYF.

The rearrangement uses TRBV20-1 and TRBJ1-1; 9 nucleotides agree with TRBD1. The CDR3 is made up of 20 amino acids. Trimming took 2 bases from V and 1 from J; bases not matched to a gene: 20. CDR1 is DFQATT and CDR2 is SNEGSKA in the germline V gene (reference sequence). CDR3 protein: CSARPGPGQGLGVSNTEAFF. In DNA, the CDR3 is TGCAGTGCTAGACCTGGCCCCGGACAGGGGTTGGGTGTGTCGAACACTGAAGCTTTCTTT.

The table lists this clonotype with many counts. V usage is TRBV24-1 and J usage is TRBJ2-1, with 10 bases identical to TRBD2. This CDR3 comprises 19 residues. J gave up 0 bases and V 4 bases, and 11 bases lay outside the gene matches. Germline-derived CDR1 and CDR2 are KGHDR and SFDVKD. In DNA form, the CDR3 reads TGTGCCACCAGTGACGTACAAATAGCGGGAGGCAGCTCCTACAATGAGCAGTTCTTC. Protein sequence: CATSDVQIAGGSSYNEQFF.

V usage is TRBV5-1 and J usage is TRBJ2-3, with TRBD1 matching over 8 bases. Germline trimming cut 1 base from V and 5 bases from J; bases unmatched to any gene: 9. From germline, CDR1 is SGHRS and CDR2 YFSETQ. CDR3 length: 16 amino acids. This chain's CDR3 is CASSLPGQGFGDTQYF. As DNA, the CDR3 is TGCGCCAGCAGCTTGCCCGGACAGGGTTTTGGAGATACGCAGTATTTT.

The table lists this clonotype with a few counts. V is TRBV4-1 and J is TRBJ2-5; 7 bases map to TRBD1. V lost 0 bases and J lost 4; bases outside the gene matches: 8. The CDR3 runs to 16 residues. In germline, CDR1 is MGHRA, CDR2 YSYEKL. This chain's CDR3 is CASSQDSARGLETQYF. DNA for the CDR3: TGCGCCAGCAGCCAAGATTCGGCCAGGGGGTTAGAGACCCAGTACTTC.

There are a few counts of this clonotype. The V gene is TRBV6-1, the J gene TRBJ1-6, with D tentatively TRBD1 (6 bases). Between the trimmed V and J ends, which lost 7 bases and 7 bases, there was a span of 8 bases. The germline CDR1 and CDR2 sequences are MNHNS and SASEGT. The CDR3 is 12 amino acids. The CDR3 DNA is TGTGCCAGCACTGACAGGAATTCACCCCTCCACTTT. This translates into CASTDRNSPLHF.

This clonotype has a count of ten or more. CDR3 DNA sequence: TGCGCCAGCAGGCAGGGTCCCTACGAGCAGTACTTC. Its protein is CASRQGPYEQYF. V is TRBV10-2 and J is TRBJ2-7; tentative D call: TRBD1 (5 bases). CDR1 and CDR2 (germline): WSHSY, SAAADI. The V end lost 6 bases, the J end lost 2 bases, and 8 bases lay between the germline ends. The CDR3 contains 12 residues.

This clonotype was seen at least ten times. This chain uses TRBV6-1 with TRBJ1-2, with no clear D. CDR3 length: 16 amino acids. CDR1 is MNHNS, CDR2 SASEGT, per germline. V lost 3 bases and J lost 5, with 19 bases in between. This chain's CDR3 is CASSDRSVLFLYGYTF. DNA of the CDR3: TGTGCCAGCAGTGACCGTTCGGTGCTTTTCCTTTATGGCTACACCTTC.

This clonotype occurred many times. This chain uses TRBV7-8 with TRBJ2-5; D is possibly TRBD1 or TRBD2 (5 bases each). Per the germline V gene, CDR1 is SGHVS and CDR2 is FQNEAQ. This CDR3 is built from 14 residues. Trimming removed 5 bases at V and 2 bases at J, with 12 bases between. CDR3 nucleotide sequence: TGTGCCAGCAGCCCGGGGCCTGCGCAAGAGACCCAGTACTTC. Protein sequence: CASSPGPAQETQYF.

This clonotype was recorded many times. J is TRBJ2-5 and V is TRBV3-1; a possible D gene is TRBD2 (5 bases). V dropped 6 bases and J dropped 7 bases, with 15 bases sitting between them. Looked up from germline, CDR1 is LGHDT and CDR2 is YNNKEL (reference sequence). The CDR3 covers 13 residues. CDR3 DNA: TGTGCCAGCAGGAGTGGCCTCCGGGGGACCCAGTACTTC. Translating gives CASRSGLRGTQYF.

The chain uses TRBV13 and TRBJ1-5; the D is unclear. Per the germline V gene, CDR1 is PRHDT and CDR2 is FYEKMQ (reference sequence). Trimming took off 5 bases at V and 3 bases at J, with 11 bases between the two ends. CDR3 size: 14 residues. CDR3 DNA sequence: TGTGCCAGCAGCAACCGGGCCACCAATCAGCCCCAGCATTTT. This gives the protein CASSNRATNQPQHF.

This clonotype came up many times. This chain links TRBV7-9 with TRBJ2-3; D call uncertain. V lost 5 bases, J lost 0 bases, and 9 bases lay in between. The CDR3 has 14 amino acids. CDR1 is SEHNR, CDR2 FQNEAQ, per germline (reference sequence). This CDR3 is CASSATTSTDTQYF. The CDR3 nucleotides are TGTGCCAGCAGCGCTACTACTAGCACAGATACGCAGTATTTT.

The rearrangement uses TRBV7-3 and TRBJ2-3; 11 bases are shared with TRBD2. The J segment lost 6 bases and the V segment lost 9 bases, leaving 5 bases of the junction unmatched. The V gene's germline CDR1 is SGHTA and CDR2 FQGTGA. The CDR3 extends over 13 amino acids. The CDR3 coding sequence is TGTGCCAGTAGCGGGAGGGCCGGTGATACGCAGTATTTT. Translating gives CASSGRAGDTQYF.

This chain connects TRBV7-2 to TRBJ2-7; possibly TRBD1 for D (5 bases). Trimming cost V 3 bases and J 2 bases, with 8 bases left between them. CDR1 and CDR2 from the germline V gene are SGHTA and FQGNSA. This CDR3 has 13 residues. The CDR3 protein is CASSFPTAYEQYF. The CDR3 DNA sequence: TGTGCCAGCAGCTTCCCGACAGCCTACGAGCAGTACTTC.

As regards this clonotype: A much larger clonotype is one base distant, so this may be a read error. This chain joins TRBV20-1 and TRBJ1-2; D remains unclear. The germline V gene has CDR1 DFQATT and CDR2 SNEGSKA (reference sequence). There are 12 residues in the CDR3. As DNA, the CDR3 is TGCAGTGCTATCATGGGAGAGGCTGGCTACTCCTTC. Encoded protein: CSAIMGEAGYSF.

This clonotype was counted at least ten times. V and J are TRBV6-1 and TRBJ2-2, with TRBD2 identical over 10 bases. This CDR3 spans 16 amino acids. The junction had 5 bases not matched to a gene; V was cut back by 5 bases and J by 2 bases. Germline V CDR1 and CDR2: MNHNS, SASEGT. The CDR3 nucleotides are TGTGCCAGCAGTTCTAGCGGGAGTCTTAACACCGGGGAGCTGTTTTTT. This sequence encodes CASSSSGSLNTGELFF.

This clonotype was seen at least ten times. The gene calls are TRBV6-6 and TRBJ1-3; 7 bases match TRBD1. CDR1 and CDR2 from the germline V gene are MNHNY and SVGAGI (reference sequence). V dropped 1 base and J dropped 1; count of bases not matched to a gene: 1. The CDR3 is 15 amino acids. CDR3: CASSYYRGSGNTIYF. CDR3 nucleotide sequence: TGTGCCAGCAGTTACTACAGGGGTTCTGGAAACACCATATATTTT.

The CDR3 sequence: CASSLRHPTNEKLFF. In DNA, the CDR3 is TGCGCCAGCAGTCTGAGACATCCAACTAATGAAAAACTGTTTTTT. V gene TRBV10-2 combines with J gene TRBJ1-4; D unclear. Germline V gene sequence: CDR1 WSHSY, CDR2 SAAADI. V lost 5 bases and J lost 0, with 10 bases in between. The CDR3 is made up of 15 amino acids.

Points on this clonotype: A single base separates this from a much larger clone, so it may be a read error. The chain employs TRBV10-3 and TRBJ2-7; 7 bases map to TRBD1. Germline V gene lookup returns CDR1 ENHRY and CDR2 SYGVKD. V shed 4 bases and J 2 bases; nucleotides not matched to a gene: 8. The CDR3 is 15 amino acids. CDR3 sequence reads: CAISGQGSPTYEQYF. In DNA form, the CDR3 reads TGTGCCATCAGTGGACAGGGCTCGCCCACCTACGAGCAGTACTTC.

This clonotype was observed a few times. The chain combines TRBV6-5 with TRBJ1-5; no clear D gene. The CDR3 has 13 amino acids. Germline V lookup: CDR1 MNHEY, CDR2 SVGAGI. V lost 0 bases to trimming and J lost 9 bases, with 9 bases between them. For the CDR3, the DNA is TGTGCCAGCAGTTACTCGATGGTGATGCCCCAGCATTTT. Translated: CASSYSMVMPQHF.